The 32 T cell receptor beta chains below all came from one sample that was sequenced in a study of spatial heterogeneity in lung cancer. TCRdb itself ran the 5' RACE reads through MiXCR, one entry per CDR3 protein. In the table there are fewer than 15,000 distinct CDR3 sequences, around 3.8% of which are singletons. Time point in this sample: sample taken at primary tumor resection. No cognate antigen is known for these TCRs. Study-wide findings and caveats: Tumoral mutation counts were tracked by counts of expanded intratumoral alpha and beta TCRs.

The specimen comprised lung tumor tissue, sampled at surgery. Receptors originate from a male donor with early-stage non-small cell lung cancer.

This rearrangement joins TRBV18 to TRBJ2-5, with a tentative D call TRBD1 (5 bases). Trimming took off 3 bases at V and 3 bases at J, with 14 bases between the two ends. The CDR3 length is 15 residues. The germline CDR1 and CDR2 sequences are KGHSH and LQKENI. The CDR3 nucleotides read TGTGCCAGCTCACCGACAGCCCACCACGAAGAGACCCAGTACTTC. Translating gives CASSPTAHHEETQYF.

This clonotype was observed at least ten times. This chain joins TRBV29-1 and TRBJ1-1; D is uncertain. Germline-derived CDR1 and CDR2 are SQVTM and ANQGSEA. This CDR3 has 13 amino acids. V was trimmed by 7 bases and J by 0 bases, leaving 12 bases between them. This CDR3 is CSAVTPMNTEAFF. CDR3 DNA: TGCAGCGCCGTAACTCCCATGAACACTGAAGCTTTCTTT.

This clonotype was detected many times. The rearrangement links TRBV29-1 to TRBJ2-3; the match to TRBD1 covers 11 bases. The CDR3 is 15 residues long. The V gene's germline CDR1 is SQVTM and CDR2 ANQGSEA. The ends lost 6 bases at V and 3 bases at J; junction bases unmatched: 8. CDR3 coding DNA: TGCAGCGTAGCGGGCGGACAGGGGGCGACAGATACGCAGTATTTT. Amino acid sequence: CSVAGGQGATDTQYF.

The rearrangement joins TRBV6-2 or TRBV6-3 to TRBJ2-5, with 11 bases aligning to TRBD2. Per germline, CDR1 MNHEY and CDR2 SVGEGT. Trimming took 4 bases from V and 4 from J; bases not matched to a gene: 11. The CDR3 is made up of 17 amino acids. CDR3 residues: CASSSDFLAGGRETQYF. The CDR3 DNA reads TGTGCCAGCAGTTCCGATTTCCTAGCGGGGGGCAGAGAGACCCAGTACTTC.

There are many counts of this clonotype. The gene calls are TRBV19 and TRBJ1-2; tentatively, D is TRBD1 (6 bases). V lost 5 bases and J 4 bases, leaving 17 bases between the germline ends. The germline V gene has CDR1 LNHDA and CDR2 SQIVND (reference sequence). The CDR3 has 15 residues. DNA for the CDR3: TGTGCCAGTAGTTCCCGGGGGGGGCTGAGCTATGGCTACACCTTC. Its protein is CASSSRGGLSYGYTF.

This clonotype is termed medium-sized. Possible read error: a much larger clone is one base away. The rearrangement joins TRBV20-1 to TRBJ2-1; D is ambiguous. V was shortened by 8 bases and J by 5 bases, with 22 bases between the two germline ends. CDR3 size: 15 residues. Germline CDR1 reads DFQATT; CDR2 reads SNEGSKA (reference sequence). The CDR3 loop is CSTPAPGCSDNEQFF. CDR3 nucleotide sequence: TGCAGTACCCCAGCTCCCGGATGTTCCGACAATGAGCAGTTCTTC.

This clonotype qualifies as medium-sized. The chain uses TRBV10-3 and TRBJ1-1, with D unclear. This CDR3 comprises 11 residues. With 6 bases removed from V and 1 base from J, the gap between germline ends came to 3 bases. Germline values: CDR1 ENHRY, CDR2 SYGVKD. The DNA for the CDR3 is TGTGCCATCAGACAGAACACTGAAGCTTTCTTT. Translated, it gives CAIRQNTEAFF.

With respect to this clonotype: A read error may account for a junction end that differs from germline. The rearrangement joins TRBV5-1 to TRBJ1-2, with no clear D. Per germline, CDR1 SGHRS and CDR2 YFSETQ. The CDR3 consists of 14 residues. Here the CDR3 reads CASSLGGSNYGDTF. CDR3 nucleotides: TGCGCCAGCAGCTTGGGTGGCAGTAACTATGGCGACACCTTC.

Details on this clonotype: A read error may explain this, as a much larger clone is one base away. This chain connects TRBV10-3 to TRBJ1-5; D perhaps matches TRBD1 (6 bases). CDR1 and CDR2 from the germline V gene are ENHRY and SYGVKD. The CDR3 length is 14 residues. Trimming took off 6 bases at V and 2 bases at J, with 11 bases between the two ends. DNA of the CDR3: TGTGCCATCAGAGACACAGGGTGCAATCAGCCCCAGCATTTT. The encoded protein is CAIRDTGCNQPQHF.

A few counts support this clonotype. The V gene is TRBV7-7, the J gene TRBJ2-3; perhaps TRBD2 as D (6 bases). The V end was cut by 6 bases, the J end by 6 bases, with 16 bases between. From germline, CDR1 is SSHAT and CDR2 FNYEAQ (reference sequence). This CDR3 region has 14 residues. DNA for the CDR3: TGTGCCAGCAGTTCCGGGACTGAGAGGGATACGCAGTATTTT. Protein: CASSSGTERDTQYF.

This clonotype was found many times. V and J are TRBV6-2 or TRBV6-3 and TRBJ1-1; possibly TRBD1 for D (5 bases). The germline V and J ends were trimmed by 7 bases and 0 bases, with 15 bases remaining between them. The CDR3 sequence is 15 residues long. Germline values: CDR1 MNHEY, CDR2 SVGEGT. As DNA, the CDR3 is TGTGCCAGCACCTGGGACGGTACCTTGAACACTGAAGCTTTCTTT. Protein sequence: CASTWDGTLNTEAFF.

This clonotype has a count of ten or more. The chain carries TRBV19 and TRBJ2-4, with D tentatively TRBD1 or TRBD2 (5 bases each). Trimming cost V 6 bases and J 8 bases, with 14 bases left between them. The CDR3 loop spans 13 amino acids. Germline V gene sequence: CDR1 LNHDA, CDR2 SQIVND (reference sequence). The CDR3 DNA follows: TGTGCCAGTAGGACCGGGACGTGGGACATTCAGTACTTC. This sequence encodes CASRTGTWDIQYF.

The CDR3 DNA reads as TGTGCCAGCAGCTCAGGGACTAAAGGCTCTAACTATGGCTACACCTTC. Protein sequence: CASSSGTKGSNYGYTF. The gene calls are TRBV5-4 and TRBJ1-2; TRBD1 is a possible D gene (5 bases). Trimming removed 3 bases at V and 0 bases at J, with 15 bases between. The CDR3 runs to 16 residues. From germline, CDR1 is SGHNT and CDR2 YYREEE (reference sequence).

This clonotype was seen at least ten times. V and J are TRBV20-1 and TRBJ2-5, with TRBD2 matching over 10 bases. The CDR3 runs to 16 residues. Trimming at V came to 0 bases and at J to 7 bases, leaving 11 bases not matched to a gene. Germline lookup yields CDR1 DFQATT and CDR2 SNEGSKA (reference sequence). The CDR3 protein is CSARDPQRGGGGTQYF. The CDR3 nucleotides read TGCAGTGCTAGAGATCCGCAGCGGGGGGGCGGCGGGACCCAGTACTTC.

This clonotype was recorded at least ten times. This rearrangement joins TRBV3-2 to TRBJ1-2. TRBV3-2 is a listed pseudogene. CDR3 length equals 14 residues. The DNA of the CDR3 is TGTGCCAGCAGCCAATCAAAGGGTAGCTATGGCTACACCTTC. This translates into CASSQSKGSYGYTF.

The rearrangement joins TRBV4-2 to TRBJ2-7; D gene unclear. The CDR3 loop spans 13 amino acids. V gave up 6 bases and J gave up 0 bases, with 9 bases separating them. Germline V gives CDR1 LGHNA, CDR2 YNFKEQ. In DNA form, the CDR3 reads TGTGCCAGCAGTGCTGAGCGCTCCTACGAGCAGTACTTC. It is translated as CASSAERSYEQYF.

Ten or more counts support this clonotype. The V gene is TRBV20-1, the J gene TRBJ2-3, with 7 bases fitting TRBD2. Trimming removed 6 bases from V and 0 bases from J; junction bases left unmatched: 12. Germline assignment: CDR1 DFQATT and CDR2 SNEGSKA (reference sequence). The CDR3 contains 16 residues. The CDR3 nucleotides read TGCAGTGCCCCATCCCGGTGGGGGGGAAGCACAGATACGCAGTATTTT. Encoded protein: CSAPSRWGGSTDTQYF.

This clonotype occurred many times. This rearrangement joins TRBV20-1 to TRBJ2-3; D could derive from TRBD1 or TRBD2 (5 bases each). The V end lost 3 bases, the J end lost 11 bases, and 21 bases lay between the germline ends. The CDR3 length is 14 residues. The V gene's germline CDR1 is DFQATT and CDR2 SNEGSKA (reference sequence). The CDR3 nucleotides read TGCAGTGCTAGGACCGGGACCGCGTTACGGAGGCAGTATTTT. It translates to CSARTGTALRRQYF.

This clonotype is medium-sized (0.01 to 0.1%) within its sample. This chain connects TRBV29-1 to TRBJ1-2; possibly TRBD1 for D (5 bases). The germline V gene encodes CDR1 SQVTM and CDR2 ANQGSEA. V was cut by 7 bases and J by 2 bases, with 14 bases left in between. This CDR3 has 13 residues. Here the CDR3 reads CSGASGANYGYTF. CDR3 DNA sequence: TGCAGCGGGGCCAGTGGGGCCAACTATGGCTACACCTTC.

This clonotype was detected many times. V usage is TRBV4-3 and J usage is TRBJ2-3, with 14 bases identical to TRBD2. The germline V gene has CDR1 LGHNA and CDR2 YSLEER. The V and J ends lost 3 bases and 5 bases, in that order; junction bases with no gene match: 4. The CDR3 spans 16 residues. The CDR3: CASSQGTSGGLDTQYF. The CDR3 region has the DNA TGCGCCAGCAGCCAGGGGACTAGCGGGGGACTAGATACGCAGTATTTT.

This clonotype has a count of ten or more. This sequence joins TRBV2 and TRBJ1-2; D is perhaps TRBD1 (6 bases). Trimming shortened V by 11 bases and J by 7 bases, and 17 bases separated the two germline ends. The CDR3 spans 12 residues. Germline V lookup: CDR1 SNHLY, CDR2 FYNNEI. The DNA for the CDR3 is TGTGCCTCAAGGGGGGGGCTGAGTGGCTACACCTTC. The encoded protein is CASRGGLSGYTF.

In this sample, this clonotype turned up many times. This chain links TRBV20-1 with TRBJ2-3, with TRBD2 matching over 7 bases. The CDR3 extends over 19 amino acids. Trimming cost V 4 bases and J 4 bases; bases outside gene matches: 23. Germline lookup yields CDR1 DFQATT and CDR2 SNEGSKA (reference sequence). The CDR3 DNA sequence: TGCAGTGCTACTCCACCAGCGGGCGGGAGCTCAGGGCGTGCAGATACGCAGTATTTT. Protein sequence: CSATPPAGGSSGRADTQYF.

The chain links TRBV20-1 to TRBJ2-5; a possible D gene is TRBD2 (6 bases). The V gene's germline CDR1 is DFQATT and CDR2 SNEGSKA (reference sequence). CDR3 length: 16 amino acids. V shed 3 bases and J shed 2 bases, with 19 bases lying between them. The CDR3 DNA reads TGCAGTGCTAGTCCCCCAGCGGGCCGGGAACAAGAGACCCAGTACTTC. Residues: CSASPPAGREQETQYF.

This clonotype appeared many times. The gene calls are TRBV30 and TRBJ1-2; D perhaps matches TRBD1 (5 bases). This CDR3 has 12 amino acids. The V gene lost 0 bases and the J gene lost 4 bases, with 6 bases spanning the gap. Germline-derived CDR1 and CDR2 are GTSNPN and SVGIG (reference sequence). The CDR3 is CAWSVQAYGYTF. The CDR3 DNA is TGTGCCTGGAGTGTACAGGCCTATGGCTACACCTTC.

This clonotype was counted at least ten times. At one end, the junction sequence differs from germline, possibly due to a read error. The gene calls are TRBV29-1 and TRBJ1-1; D is ambiguous. The CDR3 has 12 amino acids. The germline V gene has CDR1 SQVTM and CDR2 ANQGSEA. CDR3 sequence reads: CSGERPGTEAFF. Here the CDR3 DNA reads TGCAGCGGTGAAAGACCAGGCACTGAAGCTTTCTTT.

This clonotype was found once. A single base separates this from a much larger clone, so it may be a read error. The rearrangement uses TRBV5-1 and TRBJ2-5; D is perhaps TRBD2 (6 bases). V gave up 4 bases and J gave up 5 bases, with 18 bases separating them. The germline CDR1 and CDR2 sequences are SGHRS and YFSETQ. The CDR3 has 15 residues. The CDR3 sequence: CASSLGDCRRETQYF. For the CDR3, the DNA is TGCGCCAGCAGCCTGGGGGACTGTCGACGGGAGACCCAGTACTTC.

This clonotype was found many times. This chain joins TRBV5-1 and TRBJ2-3; 11 bases line up with TRBD1. With 7 bases clipped from V and 6 bases from J, the junction kept 10 bases outside the gene matches. CDR3 size: 15 residues. Germline CDR1 reads SGHRS; CDR2 reads YFSETQ. This CDR3 is CASLLGQGALDTQYF. The DNA for the CDR3 is TGCGCCAGCCTCCTCGGACAGGGGGCGCTTGATACGCAGTATTTT.

This clonotype appeared many times. The chain links TRBV6-6 to TRBJ2-2, with 12 nucleotides matching TRBD2. Germline trimming cut 5 bases from V and 6 bases from J; bases unmatched to any gene: 7. The germline CDR1 and CDR2 sequences are MNHNY and SVGAGI (reference sequence). There are 16 residues in the CDR3. Here the CDR3 DNA reads TGTGCCAGCAGTCCCCTAGCGGGAGGGTCCCCCGGGGAGCTGTTTTTT. The encoded protein is CASSPLAGGSPGELFF.

CDR3 nucleotides: TGTGCCAGCAGTGCCGGGCCCCGCACCGGGGAGCTGTTTTTT. Translating gives CASSAGPRTGELFF. V usage is TRBV2 and J usage is TRBJ2-2; D uncertain. V lost 4 bases and J lost 4, with 10 bases in between. The CDR3 runs to 14 residues. Germline CDR1 reads SNHLY; CDR2 reads FYNNEI.

This clonotype was detected ten times or more. This chain joins TRBV6-5 and TRBJ1-2, with D tentatively TRBD1 (6 bases). V shed 5 bases and J shed 10 bases, with 14 bases lying between them. CDR3 length: 12 residues. Germline assignment: CDR1 MNHEY and CDR2 SVGAGI. The DNA for the CDR3 is TGTGCCAGCAGTCCCCGTGGGGGGCTCTACACCTTC. Translated, it gives CASSPRGGLYTF.

Many counts were recorded for this clonotype. CDR3 coding DNA: TGTGCCAGCAGCTTAGCGCCTAGCGGGGGGGCAGGGGAGCTGTTTTTT. It codes for CASSLAPSGGAGELFF. This sequence joins TRBV7-2 and TRBJ2-2; TRBD2 matches 12 bases. V lost 0 bases to trimming and J lost 8 bases; unmatched junction nucleotides: 4. Germline V CDR1 and CDR2: SGHTA, FQGNSA. The CDR3 runs 16 residues.

The sample holds many counts of this clonotype. The chain recombines TRBV5-1 with TRBJ1-4; D is undetermined. The CDR3 loop spans 14 amino acids. V dropped 0 bases and J dropped 7 bases, with 10 bases sitting between them. In germline, CDR1 is SGHRS, CDR2 YFSETQ. CDR3 sequence (DNA): TGCGCCAGCAGCTTGGCCGGGAACGGTGAAAAACTGTTTTTT. It encodes CASSLAGNGEKLFF.